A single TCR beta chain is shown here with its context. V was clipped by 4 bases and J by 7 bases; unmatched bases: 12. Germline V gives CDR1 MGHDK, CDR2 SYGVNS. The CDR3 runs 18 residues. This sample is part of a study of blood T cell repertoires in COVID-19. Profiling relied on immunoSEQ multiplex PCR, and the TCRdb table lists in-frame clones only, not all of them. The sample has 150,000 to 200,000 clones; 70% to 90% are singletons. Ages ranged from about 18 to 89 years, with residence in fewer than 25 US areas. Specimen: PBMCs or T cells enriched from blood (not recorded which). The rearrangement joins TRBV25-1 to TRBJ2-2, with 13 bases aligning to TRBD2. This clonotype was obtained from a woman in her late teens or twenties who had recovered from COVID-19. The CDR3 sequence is CASSVALAGGPLGGELFF. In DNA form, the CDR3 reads TGTGCCAGCAGTGTTGCACTAGCGGGAGGGCCTCTTGGCGGGGAGCTGTTTTTT.